This note documents a single TCR beta chain sequence. Its antigen remains unidentified. This sample stems from a study of lymphopenia after photon versus proton radiotherapy. This CDR3 has 15 amino acids. The V gene's germline CDR1 is PRHDT and CDR2 FYEKMQ (reference sequence). The V and J ends lost 6 bases and 9 bases respectively, with 18 bases between them. Study-wide findings and caveats: Post-nadir diversity loss with photons came from oligoclonal expansion, particularly CD8+ Temra cells. Proton therapy kept repertoires fairly stable, unlike photons, which gained effector/memory cells.

Data came from immunoSEQ multiplex PCR; TCRdb stores just in-frame clones and leaves some out. This repertoire shows about 24,000 clones, 70% to 85% found once; its top ten account for 20% to 25%. The origin of this receptor is a woman aged 70-85 years with pancreatic cancer. The chain combines TRBV13 with TRBJ1-6; the D gene is possibly TRBD1 (6 bases). This specimen consisted of peripheral blood, obtained from a patient treated with proton-based radiotherapy. The CDR3 coding sequence is TGTGCCAGCAGTACACGGGGGGGGGCTAGTTCACCCCTCCACTTT. This encodes CASSTRGGASSPLHF.